This TCR beta chain was sequenced during a study of T cells expressing NK-cell markers (dated by TCRdb to the early 2020s). As for the study more broadly: About eight donors provided sorted CD3+CD56+NKG2C+, CD3+CD56+NKG2C- and CD3+CD56-NKG2C+ T-cell subsets, whose TCR beta-chain repertoires were profiled. The libraries were sequenced on Illumina HiSeq 2000/2500, MiSeq or NextSeq, producing 2 x 150 bp reads. Among the eight sequenced donors, only one was HCMV-seronegative, while the other seven were HCMV-seropositive. The study sequenced eight donors, all healthy volunteers chosen at random: three men and five women.

The study at large found these results: In roughly 6 donors, the dominant CD3+CD56+NKG2C+ clonotypes ranked among the top 10 CD8+ clonotypes, making up roughly 1.0-7.5% of CD8+ T cells. Those dominant clonotypes were again the most abundant among CD3+CD56-NKG2C+ cells in a handful of donors, at roughly 28.3-65%. Whether the expanded NKG2C-expressing T cell clones were specific for HCMV antigens remained unclear.

Reading from cysteine to phenylalanine, the CDR3 counts 14 amino acids. No coding sequence is recorded. Based on the germline V gene (reference sequence), the CDR1 and CDR2 sequences are DFQATT and SNEGSKA. Reads for this sample came from an Illumina HiSeq 2000. TCR beta cDNA libraries were made by 5'RACE template switching that added a universal primer site and unique molecular identifiers. Priming for cDNA synthesis came from the TCR beta constant segment, and two successive PCR amplification steps followed. Regarding the original processing steps: MIGEC handled demultiplexing of the reads and grouping by UMI, while MiTCR was used to assemble and quantify clonotypes. To exclude erroneous sequences, only TCR cDNA sequences supported by at least two reads were retained. The tcR package was used for downstream repertoire analysis, and clonotypes were matched across fractions by CDR3 nucleotide sequence plus V segment. VDJmatch was used to annotate antigen specificity against VDJdb, with one amino acid substitution in CDR3 allowed. After the reads were reprocessed by TCRdb, one entry was made per CDR3 protein sequence, with no DNA. The V and J calls were determined by TCRdb, not by the authors. The sample's clone listing holds several thousand distinct CDR3 sequences. Under 75% of the sample goes to the ten largest clones.

As to this clonotype: No antigen is known for it.

A commercial ELISA kit detecting HCMV-specific IgG in serum was used to determine HCMV serostatus. Ficoll density gradient centrifugation was used to isolate peripheral blood mononuclear cells from blood. The sequenced material came from blood T cells: a sorted CD56 or NKG2C T cell subset, CD4+ or CD8+ T cells, or bulk PBMC T cells (not recorded which). This sequence uses TRBV20-1 and TRBJ2-5; the D call of TRBD1 rests on TCRdb alone, since no DNA is present to check it. This clonotype originated in a man aged 18 to 70 in good health. The CDR3 protein: CSASGDNSQETQYF.